Presented here are 23 T cell receptor beta chains from one specimen sequenced in a study of cytomegalovirus exposure and HLA in healthy donors (dated by TCRdb to 2016 to 2017). Library method: the immunoSEQ multiplex PCR assay. For the multiplex PCR, a mixture combining 60 forward primers for TCR Vbeta segments and 13 reverse primers for TCR Jbeta segments was used. In its TCRdb copy, this immuneACCESS table keeps in-frame sequences only and misses some clones. Where compared with another copy, unresolved V genes explain less than half of these, and the others have no known cause. This sample gives 140,000 to 150,000 clones in total; about 80% of them show up just once. The ten most abundant clones make up over 2.5% of the sample. The sequenced material came from PBMCs. The receptors come from a female donor in good health and CMV-seronegative.

This chain connects TRBV4-1 to TRBJ2-1, with 12 bases identical to TRBD2. Germline-derived CDR1 and CDR2 are MGHRA and YSYEKL. The CDR3 totals 13 residues. J was trimmed by 15 bases and V by 2 bases; bases with no gene match: 5. CDR3 in amino acids: CASSQLAGGPPFF. CDR3 sequence (DNA): TGCGCCAGCAGCCAACTAGCGGGAGGGCCCCCGTTCTTC.

The chain combines TRBV30 with TRBJ1-2, with D possibly matching TRBD1 (5 bases). The CDR3 loop spans 12 amino acids. Germline V CDR1 and CDR2: GTSNPN, SVGIG (reference sequence). The V and J ends lost 1 base and 5 bases respectively, with 8 bases between them. The CDR3 bases are TGTGCCTGGAGTGGGGGCCGGTATGGCTACACCTTC. Its translation is CAWSGGRYGYTF.

The rearrangement joins TRBV5-1 to TRBJ2-3; a possible D gene is TRBD1 (7 bases). Trimming pared 2 bases from V and 4 bases from J, leaving 17 bases between. This CDR3 contains 16 residues. The V gene's germline CDR1 is SGHRS and CDR2 YFSETQ. The CDR3 sequence is CASSFGGGRGSDTQYF. The CDR3 region has the DNA TGCGCCAGCAGCTTTGGAGGGGGCCGAGGATCAGATACGCAGTATTTT.

The chain is built from TRBV4-1 and TRBJ1-4; TRBD1 is a possible D gene (5 bases). V shed 1 base and J shed 7 bases, with 22 bases lying between them. CDR1 is MGHRA and CDR2 is YSYEKL in the germline V gene. The CDR3 runs to 18 residues. The CDR3: CASSQVPSGQGRGEKLFF. Here the CDR3 DNA reads TGCGCCAGCAGCCAAGTCCCATCAGGTCAGGGTAGGGGTGAAAAACTGTTTTTT.

This chain links TRBV5-5 with TRBJ2-7; TRBD1 aligns across 9 bases. Trimming removed 4 bases from V and 2 bases from J; junction bases left unmatched: 7. The CDR3 covers 15 residues. The germline V gene has CDR1 SGHKS and CDR2 YYEKEE (reference sequence). For the CDR3, the DNA is TGTGCCAGCAGCCCAGGGACAGGGATGACCTACGAGCAGTACTTC. Translation: CASSPGTGMTYEQYF.

This rearrangement joins TRBV27 to TRBJ2-7; TRBD1 matches 9 bases. The CDR3 has 16 residues. The V gene's germline CDR1 is MNHEY and CDR2 SMNVEV (reference sequence). V dropped 5 bases and J dropped 1; count of bases not matched to a gene: 9. The CDR3 DNA is TGTGCCAGCAGTGCTAGATTAGGGACAGGGTCCTACGAGCAGTACTTC. Translated, it gives CASSARLGTGSYEQYF.

This clone is a singleton in its sample. CDR3 in DNA: TGCGCCAGCAGCTTGGACAATCCCGGGAAACACACCGGGGAGCTGTTTTTT. Its protein product is CASSLDNPGKHTGELFF. V gene TRBV5-1 combines with J gene TRBJ2-2; D might be TRBD2 (5 bases). The V gene lost 0 bases and the J gene lost 3 bases, with 15 bases spanning the gap. CDR3 length: 17 residues. Germline CDR1 reads SGHRS; CDR2 reads YFSETQ.

The rearrangement uses TRBV7-6 and TRBJ2-3; 7 nucleotides agree with TRBD2. Looked up from germline, CDR1 is SGHVS and CDR2 is FNYEAQ. V was clipped by 4 bases and J by 2 bases; unmatched bases: 9. The CDR3 runs to 16 residues. Here the CDR3 reads CASSSLGGVNTDTQYF. The CDR3 DNA is TGTGCCAGCAGCTCCCTGGGAGGGGTTAACACAGATACGCAGTATTTT. Drawing the rest from reference TRBV7-6 and TRBJ2-3, the complete variable domain is GAGVSQSPRYKVTKRGQDVALRCDPISGHVSLYWYRQALGQGPEFLTYFNYEAQQDKSGLPNDRFSAERPEGSISTLTIQRTEQRDSAMYRCASSSLGGVNTDTQYFGPGTRLTVL.

The rearrangement uses TRBV29-1 and TRBJ2-1, with 10 positions matching TRBD1. V dropped 7 bases and J dropped 3; count of bases not matched to a gene: 6. The CDR3 contains 14 residues. CDR1 is SQVTM, CDR2 ANQGSEA, per germline. In DNA, the CDR3 is TGCAGCGCTGCGACAGGGGGCGGCTACAATGAGCAGTTCTTC. Translating gives CSAATGGGYNEQFF.

This clone has just a few counts. The V and J genes are TRBV6-1 and TRBJ1-1; D may be TRBD1 (6 bases). CDR1 and CDR2 from the germline V gene are MNHNS and SASEGT. The CDR3 has 14 residues. The V and J ends lost 5 bases and 6 bases respectively, with 16 bases between them. The CDR3 sequence: CASSYSRDTSEAFF. In nucleotides, the CDR3 is TGTGCCAGCAGTTATAGTCGGGACACCTCTGAAGCTTTCTTT.

The chain employs TRBV7-2 and TRBJ2-1, with 9 bases aligning to TRBD1. The V segment lost 2 bases and the J segment 8 bases; nucleotides outside the gene matches: 13. This CDR3 has 17 amino acids. Germline V lookup: CDR1 SGHTA, CDR2 FQGNSA. CDR3: CASSLQAGTGSWDEQFF. In DNA, the CDR3 is TGTGCCAGCAGCTTACAGGCAGGGACAGGGAGTTGGGATGAGCAGTTCTTC. The complete variable domain, with remaining parts taken from reference TRBV7-2 and TRBJ2-1, reads GAGVSQSPSNKVTEKGKDVELRCDPISGHTALYWYRQSLGQGLEFLIYFQGNSAPDKSGLPSDRFSAERTGGSVSTLTIQRTQQEDSAVYLCASSLQAGTGSWDEQFFGPGTRLTVL.

The V and J genes are TRBV27 and TRBJ1-4, with TRBD1 matching over 8 bases. CDR1 and CDR2 from the germline V gene are MNHEY and SMNVEV (reference sequence). This CDR3 comprises 15 residues. J was trimmed by 11 bases and V by 7 bases; bases with no gene match: 15. CDR3 sequence reads: CASTAATGALGKLFF. The CDR3 bases are TGTGCCAGCACCGCCGCGACAGGGGCCCTCGGGAAACTGTTTTTT.

This clone showed up just a few times. V usage is TRBV2 and J usage is TRBJ2-3, with D tentatively TRBD2 (6 bases). The V end lost 3 bases, the J end lost 0 bases, and 10 bases lay between the germline ends. The CDR3 runs 15 residues. From germline, CDR1 is SNHLY and CDR2 FYNNEI. The CDR3 nucleotides read TGTGCCAGCAGTGACAGGGAGGTTAGCACAGATACGCAGTATTTT. Translated: CASSDREVSTDTQYF.

The V gene is TRBV7-3, the J gene TRBJ2-3; TRBD2 agrees at 9 bases. In germline, CDR1 is SGHTA, CDR2 FQGTGA. Losses at the gene ends were 1 base for V and 2 bases for J; bases not matched to a gene: 4. This CDR3 spans 16 amino acids. The CDR3 DNA follows: TGTGCCAGCAGCTTAAGAGCGGGGGGCCACACAGATACGCAGTATTTT. It specifies CASSLRAGGHTDTQYF.

The rearrangement joins TRBV21-1 to TRBJ2-1; whether TRBD2, the table's D call, matches the DNA was not checked. TRBV21-1 is reported as a pseudogene. CDR3 length equals 14 residues. CDR3 amino acids: CASSRSSSYNEQFF. The CDR3 DNA reads as TGTGCCAGCAGCAGGAGCAGCTCCTACAATGAGCAGTTCTTC.

This rearrangement joins TRBV27 to TRBJ1-1, with a tentative D call TRBD1 (6 bases). This CDR3 contains 15 residues. Per germline, CDR1 MNHEY and CDR2 SMNVEV (reference sequence). V was clipped by 3 bases and J by 1 base, with 12 bases between them. The chain's CDR3 is CASSFQQGRNTEAFF. CDR3 DNA sequence: TGTGCCAGCAGTTTCCAACAGGGTCGGAACACTGAAGCTTTCTTT.

This clone turned up a few times. This chain links TRBV30 with TRBJ1-4; tentative D call: TRBD1 (5 bases). This CDR3 is 13 amino acids long. The ends were cut back, 3 bases at V and 8 bases at J, with 13 bases in the middle. Germline V gives CDR1 GTSNPN, CDR2 SVGIG (reference sequence). As DNA, the CDR3 is TGTGCCTGGAGGGGAGGGGCGGGAGAAAAACTGTTTTTT. Residues: CAWRGGAGEKLFF.

The V and J genes are TRBV5-4 and TRBJ2-5; TRBD1 is a possible D gene (5 bases). The CDR3 is 15 amino acids. V lost 4 bases to trimming and J lost 5 bases, with 18 bases between them. The germline V gene has CDR1 SGHNT and CDR2 YYREEE (reference sequence). Here the CDR3 reads CASSPRAQKGETQYF. CDR3 bases: TGTGCCAGCAGCCCCCGCGCGCAGAAGGGGGAGACCCAGTACTTC.

This sequence joins TRBV30 and TRBJ2-5; TRBD2 aligns across 12 bases. V was pared by 3 bases and J by 5 bases, with 7 bases of the junction left unmatched. Germline lookup yields CDR1 GTSNPN and CDR2 SVGIG (reference sequence). The CDR3 consists of 15 residues. The DNA of the CDR3 is TGTGCCTGGAGACTAGCGGGGGGCCTCGGGGAGACCCAGTACTTC. As protein: CAWRLAGGLGETQYF.

This clone has more than one count but fewer than ten. The chain employs TRBV4-2 and TRBJ2-1, with 9 bases identical to TRBD2. The CDR3 length is 18 residues. Trimming removed 5 bases from V and 0 bases from J; junction bases left unmatched: 11. Germline-derived CDR1 and CDR2 are LGHNA and YNFKEQ. CDR3 region: CASSSQKSGGYSYNEQFF. The CDR3 DNA follows: TGTGCCAGCAGCTCCCAGAAGAGCGGGGGGTACTCCTACAATGAGCAGTTCTTC.

This clone came up a few times. J is TRBJ1-2 and V is TRBV19; D is possibly TRBD1 (5 bases). This CDR3 is 16 amino acids long. Germline V gene lookup returns CDR1 LNHDA and CDR2 SQIVND (reference sequence). Trimming pared 3 bases from V and 0 bases from J, leaving 14 bases between. The CDR3 DNA follows: TGTGCCAGTAGTATCATTTTTGACAGAGCTAACTATGGCTACACCTTC. This gives the protein CASSIIFDRANYGYTF.

This clone was seen just once. The chain combines TRBV5-8 with TRBJ2-5; D may be TRBD2 (6 bases). Germline values: CDR1 SGHTS, CDR2 YDEGEE. This CDR3 contains 16 residues. V lost 0 bases and J 1 base, leaving 13 bases between the germline ends. The CDR3 region is CASSLGGRQIQETQYF. CDR3 nucleotides: TGTGCCAGCAGCTTGGGGGGGAGGCAGATCCAAGAGACCCAGTACTTC.

This clone was seen only a few times. The chain employs TRBV5-6 and TRBJ1-6, with 8 bases that match TRBD1. This CDR3 has 14 amino acids. In germline, CDR1 is SGHDT, CDR2 YYEEEE. With V trimmed by 4 bases and J by 7 bases, 4 bases remained unmatched. CDR3 sequence (DNA): TGTGCCAGCAGCGACGGACAGGGCAATTCACCCCTCCACTTT. It is translated as CASSDGQGNSPLHF.